A single sample gave rise to the 11 T cell receptor beta chains below, sequenced in a study of control samples from healthy donors and cancer patients. Sequenced by immunoSEQ multiplex PCR; TCRdb stores in-frame clones only, minus some. Among around 110,000 clones listed, roughly 93% were seen once. Sequenced: blood. The receptors here all came from a man aged 30-40 years in good health.

The rearrangement links TRBV5-4 to TRBJ1-6; the D is unclear. V was shortened by 5 bases and J by 7 bases, with 16 bases between the two germline ends. This CDR3 contains 15 residues. Per the germline V gene, CDR1 is SGHNT and CDR2 is YYREEE (reference sequence). The CDR3 region is CASRIDWAANSPLHF. CDR3 coding DNA: TGTGCCAGCAGAATCGATTGGGCAGCGAATTCACCCCTCCACTTT. Combining the CDR3 with reference TRBV5-4 and TRBJ1-6 gives the whole variable domain ETGVTQSPTHLIKTRGQQVTLRCSSQSGHNTVSWYQQALGQGPQFIFQYYREEENGRGNFPPRFSGLQFPNYSSELNVNALELDDSALYLCASRIDWAANSPLHFGNGTRLTVT.

This rearrangement joins TRBV7-9 to TRBJ1-3; 8 bases line up with TRBD1. The V segment lost 3 bases and the J segment 0 bases; nucleotides outside the gene matches: 4. Germline V gene sequence: CDR1 SEHNR, CDR2 FQNEAQ (reference sequence). The CDR3 spans 16 residues. CDR3 residues: CASSFARGLSGNTIYF. The CDR3, as DNA: TGTGCCAGCAGCTTCGCCAGGGGGCTCTCTGGAAACACCATATATTTT. The full variable domain, in which reference TRBV7-9 and TRBJ1-3 provide the parts outside the CDR3, is DTGVSQNPRHKITKRGQNVTFRCDPISEHNRLYWYRQTLGQGPEFLTYFQNEAQLEKSRLLSDRFSAERPKGSFSTLEIQRTEQGDSAMYLCASSFARGLSGNTIYFGEGSWLTVV.

The chain links TRBV10-1 to TRBJ2-1; a possible D gene is TRBD2 (5 bases). Germline CDR1 and CDR2: WNHNN and SYGVQD (reference sequence). Trimming pared 2 bases from V and 7 bases from J, leaving 6 bases between. The CDR3 length is 12 residues. CDR3 loop: CASSEAGNEQFF. CDR3 in DNA: TGCGCCAGCAGTGAGGCGGGTAATGAGCAGTTCTTC.

CDR3: CASRGAEEGYTF. CDR3 DNA: TGCGCCAGCAGGGGGGCGGAAGAAGGCTACACCTTC. This chain joins TRBV5-1 and TRBJ1-2; D may be TRBD1 (6 bases). Germline lookup yields CDR1 SGHRS and CDR2 YFSETQ. V shed 5 bases and J shed 8 bases, with 13 bases lying between them. The CDR3 loop spans 12 amino acids.

This clone was observed a few times. The chain carries TRBV11-3 and TRBJ2-1; 8 bases are shared with TRBD1. V trimming: 6 bases; J trimming: 6 bases; junction bases outside the gene matches: 4. Germline CDR1 and CDR2: SGHNT and YENEEA. The CDR3 has 13 amino acids. In DNA, the CDR3 is TGTGCCAGCAGTTCCGACAGGGGCAATGAGCAGTTCTTC. Residues: CASSSDRGNEQFF. Complete variable domain (other parts from reference TRBV11-3 and TRBJ2-1): EAGVVQSPRYKIIEKKQPVAFWCNPISGHNTLYWYLQNLGQGPELLIRYENEEAVDDSQLPKDRFSAERLKGVDSTLKIQPAELGDSAVYLCASSSDRGNEQFFGPGTRLTVL.

The CDR3 DNA reads TGTGCCAGCTCAGTATCTAGCGGGGATACGCAGTATTTT. This codes for CASSVSSGDTQYF. This chain joins TRBV18 and TRBJ2-3, with 8 bases matching TRBD2. The CDR3 length is 13 residues. The germline V gene has CDR1 KGHSH and CDR2 LQKENI. V trimming: 5 bases; J trimming: 6 bases; junction bases outside the gene matches: 4. Using reference TRBV18 and TRBJ2-3 for the parts outside the CDR3, the full variable domain is NAGVMQNPRHLVRRRGQEARLRCSPMKGHSHVYWYRQLPEEGLKFMVYLQKENIIDESGMPKERFSAEFPKEGPSILRIQQVVRGDSAAYFCASSVSSGDTQYFGPGTRLTVL.

The J gene is TRBJ2-5, the V gene TRBV4-2, with TRBD1 identical over 10 bases. The CDR3 loop spans 15 amino acids. Looked up from germline, CDR1 is LGHNA and CDR2 is YNFKEQ. J lost 4 bases, V lost 0 bases, and 2 bases had no gene match. CDR3 nucleotides: TGTGCCAGCAGCCAAGAGGGACAGGGGCCAGAGACCCAGTACTTC. This codes for CASSQEGQGPETQYF.

The chain combines TRBV6-5 with TRBJ1-1; D remains ambiguous. The germline V gene encodes CDR1 MNHEY and CDR2 SVGAGI. This CDR3 is built from 12 residues. V dropped 7 bases and J dropped 1 base, with 7 bases sitting between them. This CDR3 reads CASIVSNTEAFF. In nucleotides, the CDR3 is TGTGCCAGCATAGTTTCGAACACTGAAGCTTTCTTT.

DNA for the CDR3: TGTGCCAGCAGCCAATCCCAAAACACTGAAGCTTTCTTT. Translating gives CASSQSQNTEAFF. The chain recombines TRBV3-1 (or the pseudogene TRBV3-2) with TRBJ1-1, with D unresolved. Germline CDR1 LGHDT, CDR2 YNNKEL (reference sequence). Trimming took off 2 bases at V and 2 bases at J, with 6 bases between the two ends. This CDR3 region has 13 residues.

The CDR3 DNA sequence: TGTGCCACCAGCAGAGTGGGTATGATCGGCTACACCTTC. Its protein product is CATSRVGMIGYTF. This rearrangement joins TRBV15 to TRBJ1-2; D call uncertain. This CDR3 spans 13 amino acids. The germline V and J ends were trimmed by 1 base and 8 bases, with 11 bases remaining between them. The germline gives CDR1 LNHNV, CDR2 YYDKDF (reference sequence). Looking up the rest from reference TRBV15 and TRBJ1-2 gives the full variable domain: DAMVIQNPRYQVTQFGKPVTLSCSQTLNHNVMYWYQQKSSQAPKLLFHYYDKDFNNEADTPDNFQSRRPNTSFCFLDIRSPGLGDTAMYLCATSRVGMIGYTFGSGTRLTVV.

The V gene is TRBV11-3, the J gene TRBJ1-3; D possibly corresponds to TRBD1 (6 bases). The CDR3 sequence is 14 residues long. Between the trimmed V and J ends, which lost 5 bases and 0 bases, there was a span of 8 bases. Germline lookup yields CDR1 SGHNT and CDR2 YENEEA. The DNA of the CDR3 is TGTGCCAGCAGCGGACAGAACTCTGGAAACACCATATATTTT. It codes for CASSGQNSGNTIYF.